Listed below are T cell receptor beta chains from one sample, sequenced in a study of control samples from healthy donors and cancer patients. Repertoires were generated with immunoSEQ multiplex PCR, while TCRdb's copy carries only in-frame clones and drops some. Here the sample spans 55,000 to 75,000 clones, about 87% being singletons. The sequenced material came from PBMCs. The origin of the receptors is a woman aged 45-65 years with head and neck cancer. The CDR3 runs from the conserved cysteine through the conserved F or W. A D gene is named only where the DNA matches it firmly. Clone size appears in some rows only: once, few, many, or a class for an expanded clone.

>TRBD2|16|TRBJ2-7|TRBV10-2|NA
CASSQRTSALHYEQYF
TGCGCCAGCAGTCAGAGAACTAGCGCATTACATTACGAGCAGTACTTC
>NA|12|TRBJ2-7|TRBV15|NA
CATSRDKREEYF
TGTGCCACCAGCAGAGATAAGAGAGAGGAGTACTTC
>TRBD1|14|TRBJ2-7|TRBV7-9|NA
CASSSPAGGIEQYF
TGTGCCAGCAGCAGCCCGGCAGGGGGCATCGAGCAGTACTTC
>NA|13|TRBJ1-4|TRBV6-5|NA
CASRGQWDEKLFF
TGTGCCAGCAGAGGGCAGTGGGATGAAAAACTGTTTTTT
>TRBD2|14|TRBJ2-7|TRBV5-1|NA
CASSLGLAGPEQYF
TGCGCCAGCAGCCTCGGACTAGCGGGGCCTGAGCAGTACTTC
>TRBD2|16|TRBJ2-1|TRBV27|NA
CASSFWAGGRSNEQFF
TGTGCCAGCAGTTTTTGGGCGGGGGGCCGATCCAATGAGCAGTTCTTC
>NA|14|TRBJ2-5|TRBV5-4|NA
CASSLEPAKETQYF
TGTGCCAGCAGCTTGGAGCCAGCCAAAGAGACCCAGTACTTC
>TRBD2|17|TRBJ2-7|TRBV18|NA
CASSPPKGGGKDYEQYF
TGTGCCAGCTCACCTCCCAAGGGCGGGGGTAAAGACTACGAGCAGTACTTC
>TRBD1|16|TRBJ1-1|TRBV14|NA
CASSQGQGRFDTEAFF
TGTGCCAGCAGCCAGGGACAGGGTCGATTCGACACTGAAGCTTTCTTT
>TRBD1|17|TRBJ2-3|TRBV3-1/TRBV3-2|few
CASSPQDRGRLTDTQYF
TGTGCCAGCAGCCCCCAGGACAGGGGGCGGTTGACAGATACGCAGTATTTT
>NA|15|TRBJ1-1|TRBV6-5|few
CASSYTDTGNTEAFF
TGTGCCAGCAGTTACACGGACACAGGGAACACTGAAGCTTTCTTT
>TRBD1|15|TRBJ1-5|TRBV6-5|NA
CASVAGTGANQPQHF
TGTGCCAGCGTAGCCGGGACAGGGGCCAATCAGCCCCAGCATTTT
>TRBD2|16|TRBJ2-3|TRBV4-1|NA
CASSLGLAGGTDTQYF
TGCGCCAGCAGCCTAGGCCTGGCGGGGGGCACAGATACGCAGTATTTT
>NA|15|TRBJ2-1|TRBV7-6|NA
CASSLTNGVADEQFF
TGTGCCAGCAGCTTAACTAACGGGGTTGCCGATGAGCAGTTCTTC
>TRBD1|19|TRBJ2-1|TRBV23-1|NA
CASSPTGSLRGSSYNEQFF
TGCGCCAGCAGCCCGACAGGGTCTCTGCGTGGGAGCTCCTACAATGAGCAGTTCTTC
>NA|14|TRBJ2-2|TRBV7-6|NA
CASSSSTWTGELFF
TGTGCCAGCAGCTCCTCTACATGGACCGGGGAGCTGTTTTTT
>NA|17|TRBJ2-6|TRBV5-8|NA
CASSLVVGPSGANVLTF
TGTGCCAGCAGCTTGGTAGTGGGCCCCTCTGGGGCCAACGTCCTGACTTTC
>NA|15|TRBJ1-1|TRBV19|NA
CASRVRDGSNTEAFF
TGTGCCAGTAGGGTTAGGGACGGCTCGAACACTGAAGCTTTCTTT
>NA|16|TRBJ1-3|TRBV5-1|NA
CASRPLGQSSGNTIYF
TGCGCCAGCAGGCCCCTGGGGCAGAGCTCTGGAAACACCATATATTTT
>TRBD1|16|TRBJ1-5|TRBV19|NA
CASRNRGTALNQPQHF
TGTGCCAGTAGAAACCGGGGGACAGCCTTAAATCAGCCCCAGCATTTT
>TRBD1|15|TRBJ2-7|TRBV14|NA
CASSPRNRGHYEQYF
TGTGCCAGCAGCCCCCGGAACAGGGGGCATTACGAGCAGTACTTC
>NA|11|TRBJ2-3|TRBV7-3|NA
CASSAGDTQYF
TGTGCCAGCAGCGCAGGTGATACGCAGTATTTT
>NA|14|TRBJ1-6|TRBV2|NA
CASSYRANNSPLHF
TGTGCCAGCAGTTACAGGGCTAATAATTCACCCCTCCACTTT
>TRBD1|16|TRBJ1-1|TRBV2|once
CASSSGTGTMNTEAFF
TGTGCCAGCAGTTCTGGGACAGGGACTATGAACACTGAAGCTTTCTTT
>TRBD2|19|TRBJ2-2|TRBV14|NA
CASSQETTGGRVVAGELFF
TGTGCCAGCAGCCAAGAAACCACGGGGGGGCGCGTGGTCGCCGGGGAGCTGTTTTTT
>NA|16|TRBJ1-5|TRBV7-2|NA
CASSLARQPSNQPQHF
TGTGCCAGCAGCTTAGCCCGACAGCCTAGCAATCAGCCCCAGCATTTT
>NA|13|TRBJ2-1|TRBV7-3|NA
CASSLTLANEQFF
TGTGCCAGCAGCTTAACACTTGCCAATGAGCAGTTCTTC
>NA|13|TRBJ2-1|TRBV7-2|few
CASSLEAYSEQFF
TGTGCCAGCAGCTTAGAAGCGTATAGTGAGCAGTTCTTC
>TRBD2|15|TRBJ2-7|TRBV7-2|NA
CASSLVGGGLYEQYF
TGTGCCAGCAGCTTAGTTGGCGGGGGTCTCTACGAGCAGTACTTC
>NA|11|TRBJ1-4|TRBV7-9|NA
CASSFTEKLFF
TGTGCCAGCAGCTTCACCGAAAAACTGTTTTTT
>NA|15|TRBJ1-1|TRBV7-9|NA
CASSPLGGLNTEAFF
TGTGCCAGCAGCCCCCTGGGGGGACTCAACACTGAAGCTTTCTTT
>NA|14|TRBJ1-6|TRBV9|NA
CASSPRGNNSPLHF
TGTGCCAGCAGCCCCCGGGGGAATAATTCACCCCTCCACTTT
>NA|11|TRBJ1-1|TRBV29-1|NA
CSAAERAEAFF
TGCAGCGCCGCCGAGAGGGCTGAAGCTTTCTTT
>NA|13|TRBJ1-1|TRBV9|NA
CASSVGPYTEAFF
TGTGCCAGCAGCGTAGGGCCTTACACTGAAGCTTTCTTT
>TRBD1|15|TRBJ2-7|TRBV5-4|NA
CASSDTQGPRGEQYF
TGTGCCAGCAGCGACACACAGGGGCCCCGGGGCGAGCAGTACTTC
>NA|14|TRBJ2-1|TRBV7-2|NA
CASSLVHPSNEQFF
TGTGCCAGCAGCTTAGTACACCCTTCAAATGAGCAGTTCTTC
>TRBD1|14|TRBJ2-1|TRBV5-1|NA
CASRGQSSYNEQFF
TGCGCCAGCAGGGGACAGAGCTCCTACAATGAGCAGTTCTTC
>NA|14|TRBJ1-1|TRBV19|once
CASRPPGFNTEAFF
TGTGCCAGTAGGCCCCCCGGGTTTAACACTGAAGCTTTCTTT
>TRBD2|15|TRBJ2-1|TRBV6-2/TRBV6-3|NA
CASSYDGGGYNEQFF
TGTGCCAGCAGTTACGACGGGGGGGGTTACAATGAGCAGTTCTTC
>TRBD1|16|TRBJ2-2|TRBV6-2/TRBV6-3|few
CASSSPKGTGTGELFF
TGTGCCAGCAGTTCCCCTAAGGGGACAGGTACCGGGGAGCTGTTTTTT
>NA|15|TRBJ1-5|TRBV6-1|once
CASSEVWVSNQPQHF
TGTGCCAGCAGTGAAGTCTGGGTTAGCAATCAGCCCCAGCATTTT
>NA|14|TRBJ1-1|TRBV28|NA
CASSLSPMNTEAFF
TGTGCCAGCAGTTTGTCCCCGATGAACACTGAAGCTTTCTTT
>NA|15|TRBJ1-2|TRBV6-5|NA
CASTLGDRPYYGYTF
TGTGCCAGCACCCTAGGGGACCGGCCGTACTATGGCTACACCTTC
>TRBD1|15|TRBJ2-2|TRBV2|medium-sized
CASSERDRNTGELFF
TGTGCCAGCAGTGAAAGGGACAGGAACACCGGGGAGCTGTTTTTT
>NA|8|TRBJ2-3|TRBV20-1|few
CVPDTQYF
TGCGTACCAGATACGCAGTATTTT
>NA|11|TRBJ2-1|TRBV12-3/TRBV12-4|NA
CASSLLNEQFF
TGTGCCAGCAGTTTATTGAATGAGCAGTTCTTC
>NA|15|TRBJ2-2|TRBV21-1|NA
CASSKREGIVGELFF
TGTGCCAGCAGCAAAAGGGAAGGGATTGTCGGGGAGCTGTTTTTT
>NA|15|TRBJ2-2|TRBV6-2/TRBV6-3|once
CASSYEGANTGELFF
TGTGCCAGCAGTTATGAGGGGGCGAACACCGGGGAGCTGTTTTTT
>NA|12|TRBJ1-1|TRBV12-3/TRBV12-4|NA
CASSPFNTEAFF
TGTGCCAGCAGTCCATTCAACACTGAAGCTTTCTTT